These 6 T cell receptor beta chains came from one sample sequenced in a study of blood T cell repertoires in COVID-19. Data came from immunoSEQ multiplex PCR; TCRdb stores just in-frame clones and leaves some out. The sample contains approximately 150,000 clones, around three quarters of which appear only once. The sequenced sample consisted of PBMCs or T cells enriched from blood (not recorded which). The receptors were sampled from a woman aged 70-85 years in a cohort exposed to, infected with or recovered from COVID-19 (not recorded which).

CDR3 nucleotide sequence: TGTGCCAGCAGCTTGGGACAGGGGGCTTTCTACGAGCAGTACTTC. Protein sequence: CASSLGQGAFYEQYF. The chain couples TRBV5-5 to TRBJ2-7; TRBD1 agrees at 10 bases. Germline V gene sequence: CDR1 SGHKS, CDR2 YYEKEE (reference sequence). CDR3 length equals 15 residues. The V gene end was trimmed by 0 bases and the J gene end by 3 bases; junction bases not matched to a gene: 3.

The gene calls are TRBV7-3 and TRBJ2-5; a weak D match, TRBD1 (6 bases). V was shortened by 3 bases and J by 4 bases, with 15 bases between the two germline ends. Per germline, CDR1 SGHTA and CDR2 FQGTGA. The CDR3 consists of 15 residues. The CDR3 sequence is CASSFGTFLGETQYF. The CDR3 DNA reads as TGTGCCAGCAGCTTCGGGACATTCCTAGGAGAGACCCAGTACTTC.

The V gene is TRBV4-2, the J gene TRBJ1-3; 10 positions match TRBD1. Germline CDR1 and CDR2: LGHNA and YNFKEQ. The CDR3 runs 17 residues. Trimming took 4 bases from V and 4 from J; bases not matched to a gene: 10. As DNA, the CDR3 is TGTGCCAGCAGCCCCACGACAGGGGGCGCGGGAGGAAACACCATATATTTT. Its protein product is CASSPTTGGAGGNTIYF.

The chain has TRBV7-2 and TRBJ2-7; 12 nucleotides agree with TRBD2. The CDR3 is 16 residues long. Germline V gives CDR1 SGHTA, CDR2 FQGNSA. With V trimmed by 4 bases and J by 7 bases, 11 bases remained unmatched. DNA for the CDR3: TGTGCCAGCAGCTCCTGGACTAGCGGGGCGCGGGAGGAGCAGTACTTC. This gives the protein CASSSWTSGAREEQYF.

V gene TRBV18 combines with J gene TRBJ1-1; D unclear. Germline loops: CDR1 KGHSH, CDR2 LQKENI. CDR3 length: 13 residues. The ends were cut back, 3 bases at V and 7 bases at J, with 12 bases in the middle. CDR3 bases: TGTGCCAGCTCACCGCTAACCCGGTTTGAAGCTTTCTTT. Translation gives CASSPLTRFEAFF.

The chain combines TRBV7-2 with TRBJ1-2; 7 bases fit TRBD1. The CDR3 has 14 amino acids. Germline trimming cut 0 bases from V and 8 bases from J; bases unmatched to any gene: 6. Germline CDR1 reads SGHTA; CDR2 reads FQGNSA. This CDR3 reads CASSLARQGGGYTF. CDR3 DNA sequence: TGTGCCAGCAGCTTAGCGAGACAGGGCGGCGGCTACACCTTC.